This T cell receptor beta chain was found in a study of human thymus T cells. Notes on the study in general: What related research reported was that thymic repertoires overlapped highly among unrelated individuals. Thymic and blood repertoires appeared to display a bias in their usage of V and J genes.

The repertoire was sequenced with immunoSEQ multiplex PCR; TCRdb's copy has only in-frame clones and lacks some. The table records 86,000 or so clones, nearly 98% of them present only once. A remark on this clone: Its target is unknown.

Thymic samples were excised during corrective heart operations. Each of the donors was a healthy Finnish infant who was undergoing open corrective cardiac surgery for congenital heart defects. The specimen was thymus tissue. The receptor's source is a boy under two years old with a congenital heart defect but otherwise immunologically healthy.

CDR3: CASSFNTDTQYF. For the CDR3, the DNA is TGTGCCAGCAGCTTCAACACAGATACGCAGTATTTT. The rearrangement links TRBV5-5 to TRBJ2-3; no reliable D call. Germline loops: CDR1 SGHKS, CDR2 YYEKEE (reference sequence). V gave up 2 bases and J gave up 2 bases, with 3 bases separating them. This CDR3 spans 12 amino acids.